Listed below are T cell receptor beta chains from one sample, sequenced in a study of cytomegalovirus exposure and HLA in healthy donors. Sequenced by immunoSEQ multiplex PCR; TCRdb stores in-frame clones only, minus some. Here the sample spans around 200,000 clones, approximately 80% being singletons. Input material: PBMCs. Every receptor here comes from a boy younger than 18 in good health and CMV-seronegative. The CDR3 runs from the conserved cysteine through the conserved F or W. D genes are given only for firm matches. The size field is filled for only some rows; it gives once, few, many or a size class.

NA TRBJ1-4 NA TRBV5-6 CASSLDFTNEKLFF TGTGCCAGCAGCTTGGACTTCACTAATGAAAAACTGTTTTTT
TRBD2 TRBJ2-3 NA TRBV6-5 CASSYGAAGADTQYF TGTGCCAGCAGCTATGGGGCGGCGGGGGCAGATACGCAGTATTTT
NA TRBJ1-2 NA TRBV9 CASSLSPGGFTGYTF TGTGCCAGCAGCTTGAGCCCGGGGGGGTTTACTGGCTACACCTTC
NA TRBJ1-6 NA TRBV30 CAWTGLYNSPLHF TGTGCCTGGACGGGACTTTATAATTCACCCCTCCACTTT
NA TRBJ1-1 NA TRBV15 CATSRDRGARPTEAFF TGTGCCACCAGCAGAGATCGGGGGGCGCGACCCACTGAAGCTTTCTTT
NA TRBJ1-1 NA TRBV27 CASSPEGTEAFF TGTGCCAGCAGCCCCGAGGGAACTGAAGCTTTCTTT
TRBD1 TRBJ1-2 NA TRBV13 CASSLFQTGVGYTF TGTGCCAGCAGCTTATTTCAGACAGGGGTCGGCTACACCTTC
TRBD1 TRBJ1-2 NA TRBV2 CASRLTGALYYGYTF TGTGCCAGCAGATTGACAGGGGCGCTTTACTATGGCTACACCTTC
NA TRBJ1-3 NA TRBV30 CAWSDGQRSGNTIYF TGTGCCTGGAGTGATGGGCAACGATCTGGAAACACCATATATTTT
TRBD1 TRBJ1-6 NA TRBV7-8 CASSLVRVGGSPLHF TGTGCCAGCAGCTTAGTTAGGGTAGGGGGCTCACCCCTCCACTTT
NA TRBJ1-1 NA TRBV5-4 CASSLPGGAGFTEAFF TGTGCCAGCAGCCTCCCGGGGGGGGCAGGGTTCACTGAAGCTTTCTTT
NA TRBJ1-4 NA TRBV6-1 CASSRRGGTNEKLFF TGTGCCAGCAGCCGAAGGGGGGGAACTAATGAAAAACTGTTTTTT
NA TRBJ1-3 NA TRBV10-3 CAIGTSDRDTIYF TGTGCCATCGGGACATCTGATCGGGACACCATATATTTT
NA TRBJ2-3 NA TRBV7-3 CASSPGHGRPVDTDTQYF TGTGCCAGCAGCCCGGGACATGGGCGTCCGGTGGACACAGATACGCAGTATTTT
NA TRBJ1-4 NA TRBV6-5 CASRPGGTNEKLFF TGTGCCAGCAGACCCGGAGGGACTAATGAAAAACTGTTTTTT
TRBD2 TRBJ2-5 NA TRBV7-8 CASSPDVAAGGLQTQYF TGTGCCAGCAGCCCCGATGTAGCAGCGGGGGGATTGCAGACCCAGTACTTC
NA TRBJ1-1 NA TRBV7-3 CASSPIRGTEAFF TGTGCCAGCAGTCCGATTAGGGGCACTGAAGCTTTCTTT
TRBD2 TRBJ2-1 NA TRBV9 CASSARDYPGNEQFF TGTGCCAGCAGCGCCAGGGACTACCCGGGGAATGAGCAGTTCTTC
NA TRBJ1-1 NA TRBV19 CASSPGITEAFF TGTGCCAGTAGTCCGGGTATCACTGAAGCTTTCTTT
TRBD2 TRBJ2-5 NA TRBV5-1 CASSPRLAGGQGETQYF TGCGCCAGCAGCCCCCGGCTAGCGGGGGGGCAGGGGGAGACCCAGTACTTC
TRBD1 TRBJ1-1 NA TRBV6-5 CASSYGGQDAKAFF TGTGCCAGCAGTTACGGGGGACAGGACGCCAAAGCTTTCTTT
TRBD1 TRBJ1-3 NA TRBV15 CATSSDRGVGNTIYF TGTGCCACCAGCAGTGACAGGGGGGTCGGAAACACCATATATTTT
NA TRBJ2-5 NA TRBV6-5 CASSGTRRGETQYF TGTGCCAGCAGTGGGACTCGTCGGGGGGAGACCCAGTACTTC
TRBD2 TRBJ2-2 NA TRBV7-9 CASSSPGLGDTGELFF TGTGCCAGCAGCTCACCGGGACTAGGGGACACCGGGGAGCTGTTTTTT
NA TRBJ1-5 NA TRBV4-1 CASSQDQGGTSDQPQHF TGCGCCAGCAGCCAAGATCAAGGCGGGACCTCGGATCAGCCCCAGCATTTT
NA TRBJ1-2 NA TRBV5-5 CASSPLSYGYTF TGTGCCAGCAGCCCCCTTTCGTATGGCTACACCTTC
TRBD1 TRBJ1-2 NA TRBV12-5 CASGLTRQGGYGYTF TGTGCTAGTGGTTTAACGAGACAGGGGGGCTATGGCTACACCTTC
TRBD1 TRBJ1-2 NA TRBV9 CASSVRQGANYGYTF TGTGCCAGCAGCGTAAGACAGGGCGCTAACTATGGCTACACCTTC
NA TRBJ1-2 NA TRBV30 CAWSVLNYGHTF TGTGCCTGGAGTGTACTCAACTATGGCCACACCTTC
TRBD2 TRBJ2-5 NA TRBV18 CASSPTEAGGQETQYF TGTGCCAGCTCACCAACCGAGGCGGGGGGACAAGAGACCCAGTACTTC
NA TRBJ1-2 once TRBV9 CASSVGEGFYGYTF TGTGCCAGCAGCGTAGGGGAGGGATTCTATGGCTACACCTTC
TRBD1 TRBJ2-4 NA TRBV28 CASSSGTGLDKNIQYF TGTGCCAGCAGTTCCGGGACAGGTCTGGACAAAAACATTCAGTACTTC
NA TRBJ1-2 once TRBV11-3 CASSFTGGRGYGYTF TGTGCCAGCAGTTTCACGGGGGGGCGCGGGTATGGCTACACCTTC
TRBD1 TRBJ1-4 NA TRBV5-5 CASSLGDRVANEKLFF TGTGCCAGCAGCTTGGGGGACAGGGTTGCTAATGAAAAACTGTTTTTT
TRBD2 TRBJ2-5 NA TRBV19 CASRTSGQYQETQYF TGTGCCAGTAGAACTAGCGGCCAATACCAAGAGACCCAGTACTTC
TRBD1 TRBJ1-1 NA TRBV7-3 CASSLGTANTEAFF TGTGCCAGCAGCCTCGGGACAGCAAACACTGAAGCTTTCTTT
NA TRBJ1-1 few TRBV7-9 CASSLASGPNTEAFF TGTGCCAGCAGCTTAGCCTCAGGCCCTAACACTGAAGCTTTCTTT
NA TRBJ2-1 few TRBV29-1 CSVGLGSYNEQFF TGCAGCGTTGGACTAGGCTCCTACAATGAGCAGTTCTTC
TRBD1 TRBJ1-1 few TRBV5-4 CASSLGGQGSDVYTEAFF TGTGCCAGCAGCTTGGGCGGACAGGGAAGCGACGTTTACACTGAAGCTTTCTTT
TRBD1 TRBJ1-1 few TRBV4-1 CASSQTKTGSTEAFF TGCGCCAGCAGCCAAACAAAGACAGGGAGTACTGAAGCTTTCTTT
NA TRBJ1-3 NA TRBV5-1 CASSLETVSGNTIYF TGCGCCAGCAGCTTGGAAACAGTCTCTGGAAACACCATATATTTT
TRBD2 TRBJ2-1 once TRBV13 CASSPSLAGVDEQFF TGTGCCAGCAGCCCCTCGCTAGCGGGAGTTGATGAGCAGTTCTTC
NA TRBJ2-4 NA TRBV19 CASSIWSQLAKNIQYF TGTGCCAGTAGTATTTGGAGTCAGTTAGCCAAAAACATTCAGTACTTC
NA TRBJ2-3 NA TRBV2 CASLQGEADTQYF TGTGCCAGTCTCCAGGGGGAGGCAGATACGCAGTATTTT
TRBD2 TRBJ2-7 NA TRBV5-4 CASSPGLAGGISYEQYF TGTGCCAGCAGCCCCGGACTAGCGGGAGGTATCTCCTACGAGCAGTACTTC
TRBD2 TRBJ2-3 NA TRBV4-2 CASSQGLAGGPGTDTQYF TGTGCCAGCAGCCAAGGTCTAGCGGGAGGGCCAGGGACAGATACGCAGTATTTT
NA TRBJ2-7 few TRBV5-4 CASSSPDRAYEQYF TGTGCCAGCAGCTCACCGGACAGAGCCTACGAGCAGTACTTC
NA TRBJ1-3 NA TRBV7-9 CSSNSILTLSGNTIYF TGTTCCAGCAACTCCATCCTAACCCTCTCTGGAAACACCATATATTTT
NA TRBJ2-2 NA TRBV7-3 CASSLGLQTGELFF TGTGCCAGCAGCCTGGGACTTCAAACCGGGGAGCTGTTTTTT
NA TRBJ1-4 few TRBV19 CASSMLGARLFF TGTGCCAGTAGTATGTTGGGGGCTCGTCTGTTTTTT